The present TCR beta chain was sequenced within a study of blood T cell repertoires in COVID-19. Study in general: Whether acute or convalescent, the COVID-19 samples came from the United States, Italy and Spain. T cells, B-cell-depleted T cells, or PBMCs provided the cDNA or gDNA that served as material.

The CDR3 is 14 residues long. Trimming took off 0 bases at V and 2 bases at J, with 5 bases between the two ends. From germline, CDR1 is MNHEY and CDR2 SVGAGI. Authors' analysis steps: Nucleated cell counts were estimated from reference gene primer amplification. Measured with immunoSEQ multiplex PCR; TCRdb has only the in-frame clones, and not every one. V and J calls and clone size are given by that table; D and trimming were obtained from the DNA. This repertoire shows under 150,000 clones, 85% found once; its top ten account for about an eighth. The genes are TRBV6-5 and TRBJ2-1; no firm D call. The TCR comes from a human donor in a cohort sampled during active COVID-19. Source material: peripheral blood. CDR3 sequence: CASSYSLAYNEQFF. CDR3 nucleotide sequence: TGTGCCAGCAGTTACTCGCTAGCCTACAATGAGCAGTTCTTC.